This T cell receptor (beta chain) was obtained from a study of Ad26.COV2.S vaccination and SARS-CoV-2 variants. Study-wide background: Vaccine-arm donor from the placebo-controlled COV1001 Ad26.COV2.S trial. Intramuscularly, Ad26.COV2.S was given either once or twice, 56 days apart.

The repertoire was sequenced with immunoSEQ multiplex PCR; TCRdb's copy has only in-frame clones and lacks some. Of about 400,000 clones listed, around nine tenths are singletons. Treatment meaning: approximately 18 received Ad26.COV2.S at low or high dose, single or two shots; roughly five received placebo; per-sample allocation not given. Day 63 following the first vaccine or placebo injection was when the samples were taken. The CDR3 has 14 residues. Trimming took 5 bases from V and 5 from J; bases not matched to a gene: 6. Germline loops: CDR1 MNHEY, CDR2 SVGAGI. The rearrangement joins TRBV6-5 to TRBJ2-7; TRBD2 matches 10 bases. The sample was peripheral blood, taken in a trial of Ad26.COV2.S vaccine versus placebo. The sequence came from a person aged 18-65 years who received the Ad26.COV2.S COVID-19 vaccine or a placebo. CDR3 in amino acids: CASSTSGVNHEQYF. CDR3 DNA sequence: TGTGCCAGCAGTACTAGCGGGGTCAACCACGAGCAGTACTTC.